Following are 14 T cell receptor beta chains from one sample sequenced in a study of regulatory T cells in long-lasting Graves disease. Time point specified: newly diagnosed GD, antithyroid drugs for less than 3 months. TCR sequences were obtained from RNA taken from PBMCs. Combining iRepertoire HTBI primers with Arm-PCR of CDR3 regions, the authors built TCR beta libraries. TCRdb redid the calling of the multiplex PCR reads with MiXCR, one entry per CDR3 protein. The table shows more than 300,000 distinct CDR3 sequences, with roughly 15% occurring only once. These same data were also listed under a study on T cells in Graves' hyperthyroidism and ophthalmopathy.

Sample: peripheral blood mononuclear cells (PBMCs), taken at new diagnosis, from a patient treated with antithyroid drugs. The source is a woman in her late teens or twenties with Graves disease.

In this sample, this clonotype turned up many times. This rearrangement joins TRBV12-3 or TRBV12-4 to TRBJ1-3, with D perhaps TRBD1 (5 bases). Trimming left V 3 bases short and J 2 bases short, with 11 bases between. The CDR3 has 15 residues. Written as DNA, the CDR3 is TGTGCCAGCAGTTTGCAGGGCATCCCTGGAAACACCATATATTTT. This codes for CASSLQGIPGNTIYF.

As regards this clonotype: Since a much larger clone is just one base distant, this may be a read error. The chain recombines TRBV9 with TRBJ2-5, with D possibly being TRBD2 (6 bases). Germline V gene data show CDR1 as SGDLS and CDR2 as YYNGEE. The CDR3 consists of 14 residues. This CDR3 is CASSAPGLQEAQYF. The CDR3 DNA reads as TGTGCCAGCAGCGCGCCGGGACTGCAAGAGGCCCAGTACTTC.

V is TRBV3-1 and J is TRBJ2-7, with 12 bases matching TRBD1. The CDR3 consists of 15 residues. Per the germline V gene, CDR1 is LGHDT and CDR2 is YNNKEL (reference sequence). The V segment lost 5 bases and the J segment 3 bases; nucleotides outside the gene matches: 5. The CDR3 protein is CASSTRDRGHYEQYF. CDR3 DNA: TGTGCCAGCAGCACCCGGGACAGGGGGCACTACGAGCAGTACTTC.

This clonotype was counted many times. The DNA of the CDR3 is TGTGCCACCAGCCCGAACAGAGATGGAAACAATGAGCAGTTCTTC. Translating gives CATSPNRDGNNEQFF. The chain has TRBV24-1 and TRBJ2-1; D unclear. CDR1 and CDR2 (germline): KGHDR, SFDVKD. V lost 7 bases and J lost 5, with 17 bases in between. The CDR3 has 15 amino acids.

This clonotype was seen many times. The chain couples TRBV3-1 to TRBJ2-7; the D is unclear. The V and J ends lost 0 bases and 3 bases respectively, with 9 bases between them. Germline V gene data show CDR1 as LGHDT and CDR2 as YNNKEL (reference sequence). There are 14 residues in the CDR3. Written as DNA, the CDR3 is TGTGCCAGCAGCCAAGACTTGACGGGCTACGAGCAGTACTTC. Protein product: CASSQDLTGYEQYF.

The table lists this clonotype with a few counts. V usage is TRBV4-1 and J usage is TRBJ2-7; 7 bases are shared with TRBD1. Germline CDR1 MGHRA, CDR2 YSYEKL. The CDR3 totals 15 residues. V shed 4 bases, J shed 3 bases, and the junction held 9 bases outside the gene matches. CDR3: CASSPGVTGHYEQYF. CDR3 nucleotide sequence: TGCGCCAGCAGCCCGGGCGTGACAGGGCACTACGAGCAGTACTTC.

The V gene is TRBV7-9, the J gene TRBJ2-3; TRBD2 agrees at 10 bases. There are 22 residues in the CDR3. Germline CDR1 reads SEHNR; CDR2 reads FQNEAQ (reference sequence). Germline trimming cut 5 bases from V and 2 bases from J; bases unmatched to any gene: 25. DNA for the CDR3: TGTGCCAGCAGCGGCAGCCCCGGGACTAGCGACCATTCCCACCGGGACACAGATACGCAGTATTTT. Translation: CASSGSPGTSDHSHRDTDTQYF.

This clonotype was seen a few times. The rearrangement joins TRBV7-2 to TRBJ2-5; the D is unclear. CDR3 length: 13 amino acids. Per germline, CDR1 SGHTA and CDR2 FQGNSA. The V end was cut by 0 bases, the J end by 5 bases, with 7 bases between. Here the CDR3 DNA reads TGTGCCAGCAGCTTAGCCCCCGTTGAGACCCAGTACTTC. The encoded protein is CASSLAPVETQYF.

CDR3 residues: CSARPAQGQGASTSGNTIYF. The CDR3, as DNA: TGCAGTGCTAGACCGGCCCAGGGACAGGGGGCATCTACTTCTGGAAACACCATATATTTT. V gene TRBV20-1 combines with J gene TRBJ1-3, with TRBD1 matching over 12 bases. The germline V gene has CDR1 DFQATT and CDR2 SNEGSKA (reference sequence). CDR3 length equals 20 residues. The J segment lost 1 base and the V segment lost 2 bases, leaving 15 bases of the junction unmatched.

The table lists this clonotype with many counts. V gene TRBV7-3 combines with J gene TRBJ2-1, with D perhaps TRBD1 or TRBD2 (5 bases each). Germline V gives CDR1 SGHTA, CDR2 FQGTGA. V lost 8 bases and J 6 bases, leaving 14 bases between the germline ends. The CDR3 contains 13 residues. CDR3 nucleotides: TGTGCCAGCGGCCGGGGCTCATCCAATGAGCAGTTCTTC. This gives the protein CASGRGSSNEQFF.

This clonotype was seen ten or more times. The chain links TRBV7-2 to TRBJ2-7, with 7 nucleotides matching TRBD1. After removal of 4 bases from V and 5 bases from J, the junction contained 8 bases not matched to a gene. CDR1 is SGHTA, CDR2 FQGNSA, per germline. CDR3 size: 14 residues. Here the CDR3 reads CASSWDSPPDEQYF. The CDR3 nucleotides read TGTGCCAGCAGCTGGGACAGCCCACCCGACGAGCAGTACTTC. Based on the CDR3 plus reference TRBV7-2 and TRBJ2-7, the full variable domain is GAGVSQSPSNKVTEKGKDVELRCDPISGHTALYWYRQSLGQGLEFLIYFQGNSAPDKSGLPSDRFSAERTGGSVSTLTIQRTQQEDSAVYLCASSWDSPPDEQYFGPGTRLTVT.

Ten or more counts support this clonotype. The gene calls are TRBV10-1 and TRBJ2-3; D call uncertain. Deletions cut 0 bases from V and 3 bases from J, with 4 bases between. Per germline, CDR1 WNHNN and CDR2 SYGVQD (reference sequence). The length of the CDR3 is 13 residues. CDR3 sequence reads: CASSESMTDTQYF. The DNA of the CDR3 is TGCGCCAGCAGTGAGTCGATGACAGATACGCAGTATTTT.

The sample holds many counts of this clonotype. The chain joins TRBV7-2 to TRBJ2-7; 12 bases match TRBD2. The V segment lost 4 bases and the J segment 5 bases; nucleotides outside the gene matches: 9. The CDR3 contains 16 residues. Germline CDR1 and CDR2: SGHTA and FQGNSA. CDR3 in DNA: TGTGCCAGCAGCTCGGCGTGGGCTAGCGGGAGGGACGAGCAGTACTTC. It is translated as CASSSAWASGRDEQYF. Full variable domain (rest looked up from reference TRBV7-2 and TRBJ2-7): GAGVSQSPSNKVTEKGKDVELRCDPISGHTALYWYRQSLGQGLEFLIYFQGNSAPDKSGLPSDRFSAERTGGSVSTLTIQRTQQEDSAVYLCASSSAWASGRDEQYFGPGTRLTVT.

Many counts were recorded for this clonotype. The chain is built from TRBV7-9 and TRBJ1-1, with TRBD1 matching 8 bases. Per the germline V gene, CDR1 is SEHNR and CDR2 is FQNEAQ (reference sequence). V shed 3 bases and J 1 base; nucleotides not matched to a gene: 4. The CDR3 runs 15 residues. The CDR3 DNA reads TGTGCCAGCAGCTTGGTGCAGGGGGCGAACACTGAAGCTTTCTTT. Its protein product is CASSLVQGANTEAFF. The variable domain in full, completed from reference TRBV7-9 and TRBJ1-1, reads DTGVSQNPRHKITKRGQNVTFRCDPISEHNRLYWYRQTLGQGPEFLTYFQNEAQLEKSRLLSDRFSAERPKGSFSTLEIQRTEQGDSAMYLCASSLVQGANTEAFFGQGTRLTVV.